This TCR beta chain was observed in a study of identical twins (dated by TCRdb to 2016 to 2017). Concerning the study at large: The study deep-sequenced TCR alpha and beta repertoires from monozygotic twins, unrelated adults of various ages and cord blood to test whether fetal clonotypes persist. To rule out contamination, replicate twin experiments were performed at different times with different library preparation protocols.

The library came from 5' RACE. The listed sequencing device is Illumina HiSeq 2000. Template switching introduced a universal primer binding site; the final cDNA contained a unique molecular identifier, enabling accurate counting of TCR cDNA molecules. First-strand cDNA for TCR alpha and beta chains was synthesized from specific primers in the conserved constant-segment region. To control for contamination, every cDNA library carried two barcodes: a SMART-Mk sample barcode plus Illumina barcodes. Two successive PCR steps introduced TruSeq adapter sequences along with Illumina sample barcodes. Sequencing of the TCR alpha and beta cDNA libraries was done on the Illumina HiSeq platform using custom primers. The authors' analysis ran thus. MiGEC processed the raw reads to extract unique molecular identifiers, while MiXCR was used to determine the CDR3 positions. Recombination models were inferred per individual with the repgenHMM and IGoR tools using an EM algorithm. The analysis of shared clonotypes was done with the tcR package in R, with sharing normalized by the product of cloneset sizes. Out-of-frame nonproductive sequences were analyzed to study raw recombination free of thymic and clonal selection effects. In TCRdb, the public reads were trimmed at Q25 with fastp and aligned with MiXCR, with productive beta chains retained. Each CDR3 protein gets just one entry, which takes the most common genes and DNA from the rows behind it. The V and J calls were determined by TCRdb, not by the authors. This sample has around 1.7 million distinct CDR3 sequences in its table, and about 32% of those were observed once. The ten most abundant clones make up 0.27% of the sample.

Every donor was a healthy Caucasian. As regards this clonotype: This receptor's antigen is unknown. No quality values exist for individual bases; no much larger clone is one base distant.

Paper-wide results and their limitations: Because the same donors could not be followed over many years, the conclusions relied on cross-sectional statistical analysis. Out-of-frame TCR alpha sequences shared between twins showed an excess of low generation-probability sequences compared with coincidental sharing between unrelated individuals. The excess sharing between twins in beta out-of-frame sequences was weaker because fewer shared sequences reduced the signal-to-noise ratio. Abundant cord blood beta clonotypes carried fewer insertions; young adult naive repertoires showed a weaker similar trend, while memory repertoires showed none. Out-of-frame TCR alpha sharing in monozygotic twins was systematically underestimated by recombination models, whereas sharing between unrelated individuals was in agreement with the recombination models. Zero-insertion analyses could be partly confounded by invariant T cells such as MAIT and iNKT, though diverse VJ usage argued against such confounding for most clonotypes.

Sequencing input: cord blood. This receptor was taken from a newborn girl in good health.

The CDR3 in this case is CASMIFSGRRRNEQFF. The sequenced DNA: TGTGCCAGCATGATCTTTAGCGGGAGACGGCGCAATGAGCAGTTCTTC. The chain is encoded by TRBV2 joined to TRBJ2-1; the central 9 bases match TRBD2. The CDR3 contains 16 residues, cysteine and phenylalanine counted. Just the 48-base CDR3 DNA is kept, in frame starting at base 1. Germline trimming: 7 bases from V, 6 bases from J; junction bases outside gene matches: 13. CDR1 and CDR2, looked up from the germline V gene, are SNHLY and FYNNEI.